This T cell receptor (beta chain) was sequenced in a study of T cell responses to AZD1222 COVID-19 vaccine. Study observations and caveats: Nearly half of spike-specific TCRs reportedly target variant regions that are unmutated in the B.1.351 and B.1.1.7 variants. Samples come after the peak T cell response, not at day 14.

Turning to this clone: Its target is not known.

Profiling relied on immunoSEQ multiplex PCR, and the TCRdb table lists in-frame clones only, not all of them. The sample includes 130,000 to 150,000 clones, 85% to 95% of them seen just once. V was cut by 4 bases and J by 2 bases, with 8 bases left in between. The CDR3 extends over 13 amino acids. Germline V gene sequence: CDR1 SGHDN, CDR2 FVKESK. The specimen comprised peripheral blood, sampled on day 0 of AZD1222 vaccination. This sequence joins TRBV14 and TRBJ1-2; no definite D call. The TCR comes from an adult in good health. The CDR3 DNA reads TGTGCCAGCAGCCCAGACGGAAACTATGGCTACACCTTC. Translating it yields CASSPDGNYGYTF.